This is a list of T cell receptor beta chains from one sample in a study of T-cell reconstitution after alpha-beta-depleted transplantation in children. One entry per CDR3 protein results from TCRdb running MiXCR on the PCR reads. This table has around 670,000 distinct CDR3 sequences, about an eighth appearing once. The material sequenced was PBMCs, taken before TCRalphabeta/CD19-depleted stem cell transplant. These receptors were collected from a girl aged 2-10 years with congenital amegakaryocytic thrombocytopenia, due to receive a stem cell transplant. The CDR3 runs from the conserved cysteine through the conserved F or W. Fields, in order: J gene, clone size, D gene, V gene, CDR3 DNA, CDR3 protein. A D gene is named only where the DNA matches it firmly. Expanded clones are given a class, and other clones once, few, many or no size at all.

J: TRBJ2-7
size: few
D: .
V: TRBV5-1
DNA: TGCGCCAGCAGCTCCGGGACTCACACCTACGAGCAGTACTTC
CDR3: CASSSGTHTYEQYF

J: TRBJ2-7
size: few
D: .
V: TRBV5-1
DNA: TGCGCCAGCAGCTTGGATGTGCGGTCGTACGAGCAGTACTTC
CDR3: CASSLDVRSYEQYF

J: TRBJ2-7
size: once
D: TRBD2
V: TRBV18
DNA: TGTGCCAGCTCACCATTCGCGGACCGGGGGGGAGAGCAGTACTTC
CDR3: CASSPFADRGGEQYF

J: TRBJ2-7
size: .
D: .
V: TRBV11-2
DNA: TGTGCCAGCAGCTTTTCTATCAAGGGGGACGAGCAGTACTTC
CDR3: CASSFSIKGDEQYF

J: TRBJ2-2
size: few
D: .
V: TRBV3-1
DNA: TGTGCCAGCAGCCGTCAACAACGAACCGGGGAGCTGTTTTTT
CDR3: CASSRQQRTGELFF

J: TRBJ2-5
size: .
D: .
V: TRBV7-9
DNA: TGTGCCAGCACCTCAGTAGGAGAGACCCAGTACTTC
CDR3: CASTSVGETQYF

J: TRBJ2-1
size: many
D: TRBD1
V: TRBV20-1
DNA: TGCAGTGCTCCTCCCCGGGACAGGAGATACAATGAGCAGTTCTTC
CDR3: CSAPPRDRRYNEQFF

J: TRBJ2-3
size: .
D: .
V: TRBV7-8
DNA: TGTGCCAGCAGCCAGCGTGAAGATGGAGATACGCAGTATTTT
CDR3: CASSQREDGDTQYF

J: TRBJ2-3
size: many
D: .
V: TRBV20-1
DNA: TGCAGTGCTCCTAACGGGGCTTCAGATACGCAGTATTTT
CDR3: CSAPNGASDTQYF

J: TRBJ2-1
size: many
D: .
V: TRBV29-1
DNA: TGCAGCCTACTAGGGTACAATGAGCAGTTCTTC
CDR3: CSLLGYNEQFF

J: TRBJ2-1
size: .
D: TRBD2
V: TRBV7-9
DNA: TGTGCCAGCACCCGGACTAGCGGGAGTAATGAGCAGTTCTTC
CDR3: CASTRTSGSNEQFF

J: TRBJ2-1
size: many
D: .
V: TRBV5-1
DNA: TGCGCCAGCAGCTTGGCTTGGGGGGACAATGAGCAGTTCTTC
CDR3: CASSLAWGDNEQFF

J: TRBJ2-1
size: .
D: .
V: TRBV5-6
DNA: TGTGCCAGCAGCTGGAGGACAGTCAGATTCAATGAGCAGTTCTTC
CDR3: CASSWRTVRFNEQFF

J: TRBJ2-7
size: few
D: TRBD1
V: TRBV24-1
DNA: TGTGCCACCAGTTCCTGGACAGGGGCATCGTACGAGCAGTACTTC
CDR3: CATSSWTGASYEQYF

J: TRBJ2-3
size: many
D: .
V: TRBV20-1
DNA: TGCAGTGCTAGAGGACTAGTCGGAGATACGCAGTATTTT
CDR3: CSARGLVGDTQYF

J: TRBJ2-1
size: many
D: TRBD2
V: TRBV20-1
DNA: TGCAGTGCCGGCGGGCGACTAGCGGGCAAAGCTGAGCAGTTCTTC
CDR3: CSAGGRLAGKAEQFF

J: TRBJ1-1
size: many
D: .
V: TRBV15
DNA: TGTGCCTCCACTGGGGGGGTTTTCTCTGAAGCTTTCTTT
CDR3: CASTGGVFSEAFF

J: TRBJ2-7
size: .
D: .
V: TRBV28
DNA: TGTGCCAGCAGACTCCCCGGATACGAGCAGTACTTC
CDR3: CASRLPGYEQYF

J: TRBJ2-1
size: .
D: TRBD2
V: TRBV20-1
DNA: TGCAGTGCCGTAACGGGACTAGCGGGAGGCCGGGTTTACAATGAGCAGTTCTTC
CDR3: CSAVTGLAGGRVYNEQFF

J: TRBJ2-3
size: many
D: .
V: TRBV15
DNA: TGTGCCACCAGCACAGATACGCAGTATTTT
CDR3: CATSTDTQYF

J: TRBJ2-3
size: many
D: .
V: TRBV20-1
DNA: TGCAGTGCTAGAGCGGGCCTCTCCACAGATACGCAGTATTTT
CDR3: CSARAGLSTDTQYF

J: TRBJ2-3
size: .
D: .
V: TRBV3-1
DNA: TGTGCCAGCAGCCATGAAGAGGGGGCGGGGTTAGATACGCAGTATTTT
CDR3: CASSHEEGAGLDTQYF

J: TRBJ2-1
size: .
D: TRBD2
V: TRBV6-7
DNA: TGTGCCAGCTGTTTAAGGGCGGTGTCGGGCCTAGCGGACTACAATGAGCAGTTCTTC
CDR3: CASCLRAVSGLADYNEQFF

J: TRBJ2-2
size: .
D: .
V: TRBV15
DNA: TGTGCCACCAGCAGAGATCCCTATCCCGGTACCAACACCGGGGAGCTGTTTTTT
CDR3: CATSRDPYPGTNTGELFF

J: TRBJ2-7
size: few
D: TRBD2
V: TRBV7-9
DNA: TGTGCCAGCAGCTTGGGGACTAAAGGCGAGCAGTACTTC
CDR3: CASSLGTKGEQYF

J: TRBJ2-7
size: many
D: .
V: TRBV20-1
DNA: TGCAGTGCGAGCCCGGGATCGGCTAGCGAATACTACGAGCAGTACTTC
CDR3: CSASPGSASEYYEQYF

J: TRBJ1-1
size: few
D: .
V: TRBV3-1
DNA: TGTGCCAGCAGCCAAGATGCTGGGTTGGGGACTGAAGCTTTCTTT
CDR3: CASSQDAGLGTEAFF

J: TRBJ2-7
size: many
D: .
V: TRBV7-2
DNA: TGTGCCAGCAGCCCCGCGGGTAGCGGAACCTACGAGCAGTACTTC
CDR3: CASSPAGSGTYEQYF

J: TRBJ2-2
size: few
D: .
V: TRBV5-1
DNA: TGCGCCAGCACTGAGAGCGGGAACACCGGGGAGCTGTTTTTT
CDR3: CASTESGNTGELFF

J: TRBJ2-2
size: .
D: TRBD1
V: TRBV12-3/TRBV12-4
DNA: TGTGCCAGCAGCTTTACAGGGGTGGGCACCGGGGAGCTGTTTTTT
CDR3: CASSFTGVGTGELFF

J: TRBJ2-5
size: many
D: .
V: TRBV20-1
DNA: TGCAGTGCTGGTGACAGAATTCAAGAGACCCAGTACTTC
CDR3: CSAGDRIQETQYF

J: TRBJ2-5
size: .
D: TRBD2
V: TRBV12-3/TRBV12-4
DNA: TGTGCCAGCAAGCTTAGCGGGAGTGGAGAGACCCAGTACTTC
CDR3: CASKLSGSGETQYF

J: TRBJ1-4
size: many
D: .
V: TRBV20-1
DNA: TGCAGTGCTGATTACGCAAATAATGAAAAACTGTTTTTT
CDR3: CSADYANNEKLFF

J: TRBJ1-1
size: .
D: .
V: TRBV5-5
DNA: TGTGCCAGCAGCTTGCAGGGTCGGTGGGACACTGAAGCTTTCTTT
CDR3: CASSLQGRWDTEAFF

J: TRBJ2-7
size: .
D: .
V: TRBV3-1
DNA: TGTGCCAGCAGCCAAGCTACTAGCAAGTGGATCTACGAGCAGTACTTC
CDR3: CASSQATSKWIYEQYF

J: TRBJ1-1
size: .
D: .
V: TRBV7-8
DNA: TGTGCCAGCAGCTTAACTTCCAACATGAACACTGAAGCTTTCTTT
CDR3: CASSLTSNMNTEAFF

J: TRBJ2-7
size: many
D: TRBD2
V: TRBV7-9
DNA: TGTGCCATCCCATGGGGGACTAGCGGCGAGCAGTACTTC
CDR3: CAIPWGTSGEQYF

J: TRBJ2-3
size: many
D: .
V: TRBV20-1
DNA: TGCAGTAAACTAAGCCCCCCAGATACGCAGTATTTT
CDR3: CSKLSPPDTQYF

J: TRBJ2-5
size: .
D: .
V: TRBV7-2
DNA: TGTGCCAGCAGCTTAATGGCTAGCCAAGAGACCCAGTACTTC
CDR3: CASSLMASQETQYF

J: TRBJ1-2
size: many
D: .
V: TRBV7-2
DNA: TGTGCCAGCAGCTTAAGCAGGGATCATGGCTACACCTTC
CDR3: CASSLSRDHGYTF

J: TRBJ2-7
size: .
D: TRBD2
V: TRBV5-1
DNA: TGCGCCAGCAGCCCCGGGACTAGCGAACCTACGCAGCAGTACTTC
CDR3: CASSPGTSEPTQQYF

J: TRBJ2-7
size: .
D: .
V: TRBV15
DNA: TGTGCCACCAGCTCTAGACTAGGTATTGCCTACGAGCAGTACTTC
CDR3: CATSSRLGIAYEQYF